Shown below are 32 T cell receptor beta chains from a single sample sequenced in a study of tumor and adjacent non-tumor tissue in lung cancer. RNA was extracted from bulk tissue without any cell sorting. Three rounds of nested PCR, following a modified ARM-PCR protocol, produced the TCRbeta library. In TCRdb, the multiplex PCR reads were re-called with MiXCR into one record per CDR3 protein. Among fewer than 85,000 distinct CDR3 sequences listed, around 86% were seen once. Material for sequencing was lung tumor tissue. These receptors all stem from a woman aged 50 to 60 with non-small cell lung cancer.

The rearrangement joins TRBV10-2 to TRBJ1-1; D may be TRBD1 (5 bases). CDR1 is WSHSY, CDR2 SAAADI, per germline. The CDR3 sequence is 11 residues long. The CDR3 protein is CGRDPNTEAFF. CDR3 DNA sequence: TGCGGCAGGGACCCGAACACTGAAGCTTTCTTT.

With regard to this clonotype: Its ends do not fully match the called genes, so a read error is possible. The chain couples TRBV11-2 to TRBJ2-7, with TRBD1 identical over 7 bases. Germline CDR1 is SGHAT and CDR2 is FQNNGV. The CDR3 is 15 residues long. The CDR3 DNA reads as TGTGTCAGCAGCTTAGTAGGGGGCGTAACCTACGTGCAGTACTTC. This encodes CVSSLVGGVTYVQYF.

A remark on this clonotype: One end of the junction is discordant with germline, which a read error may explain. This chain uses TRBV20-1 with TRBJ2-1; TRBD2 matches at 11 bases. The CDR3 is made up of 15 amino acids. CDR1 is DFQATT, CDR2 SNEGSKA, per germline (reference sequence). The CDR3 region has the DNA TGTAGTGCTAAAGCCACTAGCGGGGGATGGGGTGAGCAGTTCTTC. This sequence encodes CSAKATSGGWGEQFF.

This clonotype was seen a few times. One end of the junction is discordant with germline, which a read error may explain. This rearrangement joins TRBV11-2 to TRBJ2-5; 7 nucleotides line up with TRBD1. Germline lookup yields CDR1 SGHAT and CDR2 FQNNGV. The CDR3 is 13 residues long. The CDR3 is CPSSRDRGQTQYF. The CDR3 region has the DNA TGTCCCAGCAGCCGTGATAGGGGGCAGACCCAGTACTTC.

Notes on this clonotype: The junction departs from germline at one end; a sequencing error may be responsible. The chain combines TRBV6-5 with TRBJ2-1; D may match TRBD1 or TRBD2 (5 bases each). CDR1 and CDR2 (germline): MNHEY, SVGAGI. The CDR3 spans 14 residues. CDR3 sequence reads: CASSYVRMRGELFF. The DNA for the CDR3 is TGTGCCAGCAGTTATGTCAGGATGAGGGGTGAGCTGTTCTTC.

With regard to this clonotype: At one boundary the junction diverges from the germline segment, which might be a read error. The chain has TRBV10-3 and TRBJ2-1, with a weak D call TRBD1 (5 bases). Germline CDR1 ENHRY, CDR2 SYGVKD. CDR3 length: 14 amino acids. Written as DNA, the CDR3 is TGTGCCATCAGTGAGTCAGGGGAACAGAATGAACAGCTCTTC. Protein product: CAISESGEQNEQLF.

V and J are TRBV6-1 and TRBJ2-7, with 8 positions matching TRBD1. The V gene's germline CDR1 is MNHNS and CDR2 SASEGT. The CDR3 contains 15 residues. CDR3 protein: CFSSEVGQGVGEQYF. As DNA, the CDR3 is TGTTTCAGCAGTGAAGTAGGACAGGGAGTGGGCGAGCAGTACTTC.

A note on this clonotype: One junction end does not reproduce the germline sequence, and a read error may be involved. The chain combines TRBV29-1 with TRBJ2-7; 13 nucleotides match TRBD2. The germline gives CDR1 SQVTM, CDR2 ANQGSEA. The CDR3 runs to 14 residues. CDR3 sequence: CGVELGLAGAEQCF. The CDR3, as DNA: TGCGGCGTAGAACTCGGACTAGCGGGAGCCGAACAGTGCTTC.

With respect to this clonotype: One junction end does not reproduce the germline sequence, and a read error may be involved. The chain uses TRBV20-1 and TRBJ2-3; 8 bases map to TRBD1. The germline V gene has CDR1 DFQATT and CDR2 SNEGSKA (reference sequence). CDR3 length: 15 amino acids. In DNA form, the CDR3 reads TGCAGTGCTCAATCGGGTCAGGGGGCGCAAGATACGCTGTATTTT. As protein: CSAQSGQGAQDTLYF.

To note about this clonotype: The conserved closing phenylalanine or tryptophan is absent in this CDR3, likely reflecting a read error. CDR3 sequence (DNA): TGCAGCGGACTCGATCTGACGGATACGCAGTATTCT. Translation gives CSGLDLTDTQYS. The chain recombines TRBV29-1 with TRBJ2-3; D unclear. The CDR3 is 12 residues long. Germline V CDR1 and CDR2: SQVTM, ANQGSEA. V lost 7 bases and J lost 6, with 14 bases in between.

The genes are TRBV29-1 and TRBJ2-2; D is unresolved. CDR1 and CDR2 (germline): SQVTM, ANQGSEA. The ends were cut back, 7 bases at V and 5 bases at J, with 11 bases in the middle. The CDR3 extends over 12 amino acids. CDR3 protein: CSAGMRTGELFF. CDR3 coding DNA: TGCAGCGCTGGGATGAGGACCGGGGAGCTGTTTTTT.

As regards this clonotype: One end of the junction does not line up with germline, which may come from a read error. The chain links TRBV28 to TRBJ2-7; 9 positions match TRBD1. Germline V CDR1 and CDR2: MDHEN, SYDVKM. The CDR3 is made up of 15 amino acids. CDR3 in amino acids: CTSRTTGQGSYEQYF. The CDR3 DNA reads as TGTACCAGCAGAACTACGGGACAGGGATCCTACGAGCAGTACTTC.

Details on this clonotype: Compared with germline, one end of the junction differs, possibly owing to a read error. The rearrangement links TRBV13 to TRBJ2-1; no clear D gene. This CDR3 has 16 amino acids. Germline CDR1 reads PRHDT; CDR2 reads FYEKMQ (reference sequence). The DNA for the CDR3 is TGTGCCAACAGCTCGAAACTCACCGTATTATACAATGAGCAGTCCTTC. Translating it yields CANSSKLTVLYNEQSF. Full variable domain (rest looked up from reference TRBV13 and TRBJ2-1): AAGVIQSPRHLIKEKRETATLKCYPIPRHDTVYWYQQGPGQDPQFLISFYEKMQSDKGSIPDRFSAQQFSDYHSELNMSSLELGDSALYFCANSSKLTVLYNEQSFGPGTRLTVL.

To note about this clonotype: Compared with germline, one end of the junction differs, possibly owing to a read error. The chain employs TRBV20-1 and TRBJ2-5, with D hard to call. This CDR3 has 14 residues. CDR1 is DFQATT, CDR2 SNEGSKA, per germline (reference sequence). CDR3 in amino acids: CSVSHQQQKETQYF. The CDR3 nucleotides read TGCAGTGTTAGTCATCAACAGCAAAAAGAGACTCAGTACTTC.

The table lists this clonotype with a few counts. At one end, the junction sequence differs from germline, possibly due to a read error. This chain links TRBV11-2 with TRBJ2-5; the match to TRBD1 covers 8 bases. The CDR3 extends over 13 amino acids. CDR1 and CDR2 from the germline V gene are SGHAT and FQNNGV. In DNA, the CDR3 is TGTACCAGCAGTCGTGTCAGGGGGCAGACCCAGTATTTC. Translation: CTSSRVRGQTQYF.

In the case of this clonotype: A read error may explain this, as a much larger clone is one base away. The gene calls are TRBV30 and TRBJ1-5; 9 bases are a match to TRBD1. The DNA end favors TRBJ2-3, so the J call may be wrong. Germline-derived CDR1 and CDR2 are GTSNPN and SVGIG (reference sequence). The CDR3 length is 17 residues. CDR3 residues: CAWSRDRVDTSNQPQYF. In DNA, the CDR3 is TGTGCCTGGAGTCGGGACAGGGTGGACACTAGCAATCAGCCCCAGTATTTT.

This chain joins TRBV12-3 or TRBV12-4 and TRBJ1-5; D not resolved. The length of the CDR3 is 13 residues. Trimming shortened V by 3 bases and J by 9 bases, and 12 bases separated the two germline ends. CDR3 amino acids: CASSLDPWSPQHF. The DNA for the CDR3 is TGTGCCAGCAGTTTGGATCCATGGTCGCCCCAGCATTTT.

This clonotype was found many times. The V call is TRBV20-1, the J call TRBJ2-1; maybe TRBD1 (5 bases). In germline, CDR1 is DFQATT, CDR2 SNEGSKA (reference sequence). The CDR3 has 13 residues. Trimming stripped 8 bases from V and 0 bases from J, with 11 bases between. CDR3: CSSRASSYNEQFF. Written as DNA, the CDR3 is TGCAGTTCCAGGGCCAGCTCCTACAATGAGCAGTTCTTC.

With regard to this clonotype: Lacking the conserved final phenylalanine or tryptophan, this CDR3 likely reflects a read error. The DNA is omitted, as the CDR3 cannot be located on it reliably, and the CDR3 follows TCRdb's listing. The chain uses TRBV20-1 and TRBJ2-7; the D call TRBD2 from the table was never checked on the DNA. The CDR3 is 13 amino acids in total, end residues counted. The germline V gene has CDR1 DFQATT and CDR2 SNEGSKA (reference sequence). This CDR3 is CSVKRDSLFEHYY.

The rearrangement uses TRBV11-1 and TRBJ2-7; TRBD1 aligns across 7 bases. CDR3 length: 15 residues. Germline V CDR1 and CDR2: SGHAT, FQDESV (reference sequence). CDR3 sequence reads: CASSLRDSDKYEQYF. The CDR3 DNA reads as TGTGCGAGTAGCTTAAGGGACAGCGACAAGTACGAGCAGTACTTC.

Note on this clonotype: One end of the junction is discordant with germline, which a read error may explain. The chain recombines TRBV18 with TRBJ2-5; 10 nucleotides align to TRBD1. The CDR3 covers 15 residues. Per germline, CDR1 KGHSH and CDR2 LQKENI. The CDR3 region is CACSQPGQGREIQYF. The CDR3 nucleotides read TGTGCCTGCTCACAACCGGGACAGGGGAGGGAGATCCAGTACTTC.

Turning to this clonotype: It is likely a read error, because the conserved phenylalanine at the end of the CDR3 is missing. This chain's CDR3 is CIAREFPYGELFY. The CDR3 bases are TGCATTGCTAGAGAATTCCCGTACGGGGAGCTGTTTTAT. The chain has TRBV20-1 and TRBJ2-2; unclear D gene. CDR1 is DFQATT, CDR2 SNEGSKA, per germline (reference sequence). CDR3 length equals 13 residues.

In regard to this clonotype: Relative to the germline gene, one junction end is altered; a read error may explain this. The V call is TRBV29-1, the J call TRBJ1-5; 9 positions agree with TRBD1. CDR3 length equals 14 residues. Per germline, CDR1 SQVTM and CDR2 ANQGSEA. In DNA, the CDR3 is TGCAGCGTAGCGGACAGGGGAGAGTTTAATGCCCAGCTTTTT. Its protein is CSVADRGEFNAQLF. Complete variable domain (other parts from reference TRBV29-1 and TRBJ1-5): SAVISQKPSRDICQRGTSLTIQCQVDSQVTMMFWYRQQPGQSLTLIATANQGSEATYESGFVIDKFPISRPNLTFSTLTVSNMSPEDSSIYLCSVADRGEFNAQLFGDGTRLSIL.

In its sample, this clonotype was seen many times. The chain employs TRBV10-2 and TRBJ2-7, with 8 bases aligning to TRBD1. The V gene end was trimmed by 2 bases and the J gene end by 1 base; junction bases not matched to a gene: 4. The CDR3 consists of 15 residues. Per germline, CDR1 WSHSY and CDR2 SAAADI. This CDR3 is CASSERDRISYEQYF. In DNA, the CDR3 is TGCGCCAGCAGTGAGAGGGACAGGATTTCCTACGAGCAGTACTTC.

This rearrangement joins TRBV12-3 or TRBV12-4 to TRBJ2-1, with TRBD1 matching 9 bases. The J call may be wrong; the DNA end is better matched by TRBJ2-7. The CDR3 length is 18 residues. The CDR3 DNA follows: TGTGCCAGCAGTCGGCCCCCCACAGGGGGCGAGACCTACAAGGAACAGTACTTC. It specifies CASSRPPTGGETYKEQYF.

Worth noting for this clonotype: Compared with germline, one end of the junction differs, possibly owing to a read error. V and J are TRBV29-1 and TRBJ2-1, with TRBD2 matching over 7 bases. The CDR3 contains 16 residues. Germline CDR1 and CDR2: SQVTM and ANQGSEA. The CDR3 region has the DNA TGCAGTGTTGAAGATCGCCAGCGGGGCTCCTACGATGTGCAGTTCTTC. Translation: CSVEDRQRGSYDVQFF.

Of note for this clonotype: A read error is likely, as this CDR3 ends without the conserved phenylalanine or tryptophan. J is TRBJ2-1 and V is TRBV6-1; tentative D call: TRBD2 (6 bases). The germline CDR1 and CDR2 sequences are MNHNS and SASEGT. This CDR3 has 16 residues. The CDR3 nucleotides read TGTGCCAGCATTGAAGAGGGCGGGACGTCTTACAATGAGCAGTTCTTA. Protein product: CASIEEGGTSYNEQFL.

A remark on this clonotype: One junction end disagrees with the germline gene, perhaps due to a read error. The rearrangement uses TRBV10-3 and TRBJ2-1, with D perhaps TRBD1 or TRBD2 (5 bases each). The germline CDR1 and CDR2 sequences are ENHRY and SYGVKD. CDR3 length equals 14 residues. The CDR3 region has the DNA TGTGCCATCAGTGAGTCGGGGGAAAACAATGAGCAACTCTTC. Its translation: CAISESGENNEQLF.

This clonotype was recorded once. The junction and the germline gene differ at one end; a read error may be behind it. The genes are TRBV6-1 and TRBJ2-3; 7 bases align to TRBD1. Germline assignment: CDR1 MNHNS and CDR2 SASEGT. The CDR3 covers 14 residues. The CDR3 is CTSSLDRSSDTQYF. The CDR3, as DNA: TGTACCAGCAGTCTGGACAGGTCCTCAGATACGCAATATTTT.

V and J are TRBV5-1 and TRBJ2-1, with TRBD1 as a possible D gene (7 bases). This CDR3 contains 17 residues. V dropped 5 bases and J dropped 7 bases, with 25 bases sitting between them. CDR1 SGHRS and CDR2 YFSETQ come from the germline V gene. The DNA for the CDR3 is TGCGCCAGCAGTTTGAGCACGGGAGAGGGGGCGGGAAATGAGCAGTTCTTC. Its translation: CASSLSTGEGAGNEQFF.

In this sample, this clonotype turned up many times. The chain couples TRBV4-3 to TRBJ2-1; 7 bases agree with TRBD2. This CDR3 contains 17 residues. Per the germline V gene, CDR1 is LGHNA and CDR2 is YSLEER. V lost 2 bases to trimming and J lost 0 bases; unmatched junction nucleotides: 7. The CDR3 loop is CASSQTSVSNSYNEQFF. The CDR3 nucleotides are TGCGCCAGCAGCCAAACTAGCGTTTCGAACTCCTACAATGAGCAGTTCTTC.

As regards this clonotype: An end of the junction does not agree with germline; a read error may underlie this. The CDR3 spells CSTTPRGNELFF. DNA of the CDR3: TGCAGTACTACCCCGCGGGGGAATGAGCTGTTCTTC. The chain uses TRBV20-1 and TRBJ2-1, with 7 bases lining up with TRBD2. The length of the CDR3 is 12 residues. Germline lookup yields CDR1 DFQATT and CDR2 SNEGSKA (reference sequence).